This T cell receptor beta chain comes out of a study of cytomegalovirus exposure and HLA in healthy donors. 13 Jbeta primers and 60 Vbeta primers were used for the PCR. Assay used: immunoSEQ multiplex PCR; TCRdb lists only in-frame clones, some missing. Of about 150,000 clones in the sample, approximately 76% were seen once. Germline CDR1 SGHVS, CDR2 FNYEAQ. This CDR3 spans 15 amino acids. Trimming took 6 bases from V and 7 from J; bases not matched to a gene: 6. About this clone: What it binds is unknown.

Overall study findings and caveats: A previous analysis found most TCR beta V segments productive roughly 90% or roughly 30% of the time. The authors later found most CMV-associated TCR beta chains appeared HLA-restricted. Rarity marked most TCR sequences, yet some public TCRs occurred in many donors. Reports showed the classifier diagnosing cytomegalovirus status with high specificity and sensitivity.

The chain carries TRBV7-6 and TRBJ2-2, with 12 bases lining up with TRBD1. Sequencing used PBMCs. This clonotype originated in a man aged 35-49 years in good health and CMV-seronegative. The CDR3 here is CASSLGQGAGGELFF. Here the CDR3 DNA reads TGTGCCAGCAGTTTGGGACAGGGGGCTGGCGGGGAGCTGTTTTTT.